The 25 T cell receptor beta chains presented below share a single source sample, sequenced in a study of T-cell memory formation after mild COVID-19. TCRdb re-called the 5' RACE reads with MiXCR, one entry per CDR3 protein. The table shows about 110,000 distinct CDR3 sequences, with roughly a sixth occurring only once. The specimen was PBMCs or a T cell subset sorted from them (not recorded which). These receptor sequences come from a man between 18 and 35 years old who had mild COVID-19 (a few samples of this study predate the infection). Cell type and time point are not known.

This clonotype was detected a few times. This chain joins TRBV28 and TRBJ2-2, with D unclear. This CDR3 region has 12 residues. Germline CDR1 MDHEN, CDR2 SYDVKM. Between the trimmed V and J ends, which lost 7 bases and 6 bases, there was a span of 9 bases. The CDR3 spells CASTNTPGELFF. The CDR3 DNA is TGTGCCAGCACTAACACCCCCGGGGAGCTGTTTTTT.

This clonotype was observed a handful of times. J is TRBJ2-3 and V is TRBV20-1; D might be TRBD2 (7 bases). This CDR3 region has 16 residues. Looked up from germline, CDR1 is DFQATT and CDR2 is SNEGSKA (reference sequence). Trimming removed 1 base from V and 3 bases from J, with 17 bases in between. The CDR3 loop reads CSARGHGEGGTDTQYF. CDR3 DNA: TGCAGTGCTAGAGGCCACGGGGAGGGGGGAACAGATACGCAGTATTTT.

V and J are TRBV7-2 and TRBJ2-1; no firm D call. Germline CDR1 SGHTA, CDR2 FQGNSA. V was pared by 6 bases and J by 3 bases, with 9 bases between. The CDR3 sequence is 13 residues long. Here the CDR3 DNA reads TGTGCCAGCAGTTTGACGAACTACAATGAGCAGTTCTTC. Amino acids: CASSLTNYNEQFF.

By share of the sample, this clonotype is medium-sized. This chain uses TRBV5-1 with TRBJ2-7; D perhaps matches TRBD1 (6 bases). The CDR3 has 15 residues. CDR1 and CDR2 from the germline V gene are SGHRS and YFSETQ. The germline V and J ends were trimmed by 4 bases and 2 bases, with 16 bases remaining between them. The CDR3 sequence: CASSPQQGGPYEQYF. The CDR3 DNA reads TGCGCCAGCAGCCCGCAACAAGGGGGTCCCTACGAGCAGTACTTC.

The gene calls are TRBV4-2 and TRBJ1-2; D is unresolved. The CDR3 extends over 13 amino acids. With 1 base removed from V and 5 bases from J, the gap between germline ends came to 8 bases. Germline V gives CDR1 LGHNA, CDR2 YNFKEQ. As DNA, the CDR3 is TGTGCCAGCAGCCAAGGGTCAGAATATGGCTACACCTTC. Translation gives CASSQGSEYGYTF.

This clonotype was counted between two and nine times. V gene TRBV5-1 combines with J gene TRBJ2-7, with 9 nucleotides matching TRBD1. The germline gives CDR1 SGHRS, CDR2 YFSETQ. The length of the CDR3 is 13 residues. The V and J ends lost 4 bases and 5 bases, in that order; junction bases with no gene match: 4. The CDR3 sequence: CASSLRTGDEQYV. DNA for the CDR3: TGCGCCAGCAGCCTACGGACAGGGGACGAGCAGTACGTC.

The chain joins TRBV5-5 to TRBJ2-2; D is possibly TRBD2 (5 bases). The V end lost 10 bases, the J end lost 6 bases, and 16 bases lay between the germline ends. CDR1 SGHKS and CDR2 YYEKEE come from the germline V gene (reference sequence). The length of the CDR3 is 13 residues. CDR3 sequence reads: CACSERNPGELFF. CDR3 DNA: TGTGCCTGCTCAGAGCGGAATCCCGGGGAGCTGTTTTTT.

CDR3 protein: CASSVVSGGSSYNEQFF. Written as DNA, the CDR3 is TGTGCCAGCAGCGTAGTAAGCGGGGGGAGCTCCTACAATGAGCAGTTCTTC. The chain employs TRBV9 and TRBJ2-1, with 9 bases matching TRBD2. This CDR3 has 17 residues. V lost 0 bases to trimming and J lost 0 bases; unmatched junction nucleotides: 4. CDR1 is SGDLS, CDR2 YYNGEE, per germline.

The rearrangement links TRBV11-2 to TRBJ2-1; 10 bases agree with TRBD2. Per the germline V gene, CDR1 is SGHAT and CDR2 is FQNNGV. V trimming: 6 bases; J trimming: 5 bases; junction bases outside the gene matches: 10. The CDR3 loop spans 16 amino acids. The CDR3 spells CASRTLAGARDNEQFF. The CDR3 DNA reads TGTGCCAGCAGGACTCTAGCGGGGGCGCGGGACAATGAGCAGTTCTTC.

The J gene is TRBJ2-3, the V gene TRBV5-1; no firm D call. Germline V gene sequence: CDR1 SGHRS, CDR2 YFSETQ. The V gene lost 3 bases and the J gene lost 4 bases, with 6 bases spanning the gap. There are 12 residues in the CDR3. CDR3 in DNA: TGCGCCAGCAGCTCCCCCCCAGATACGCAGTATTTT. It is translated as CASSSPPDTQYF. Together with reference TRBV5-1 and TRBJ2-3, the CDR3 gives the full variable domain: KAGVTQTPRYLIKTRGQQVTLSCSPISGHRSVSWYQQTPGQGLQFLFEYFSETQRNKGNFPGRFSGRQFSNSRSEMNVSTLELGDSALYLCASSSPPDTQYFGPGTRLTVL.

This clonotype was counted at least ten times. The V gene is TRBV30, the J gene TRBJ1-2; no clear D gene. Trimming cost V 0 bases and J 0 bases, with 5 bases left between them. The CDR3 loop spans 13 amino acids. Germline values: CDR1 GTSNPN, CDR2 SVGIG (reference sequence). The CDR3 here is CAWSVEANYGYTF. The CDR3 bases are TGTGCCTGGAGTGTGGAAGCTAACTATGGCTACACCTTC.

This clonotype was detected a few times. The chain employs TRBV4-3 and TRBJ1-3; D unclear. Trimming took off 0 bases at V and 0 bases at J, with 12 bases between the two ends. This CDR3 contains 17 residues. Germline V lookup: CDR1 LGHNA, CDR2 YSLEER. CDR3 sequence reads: CASSQDFVLYSGNTIYF. CDR3 bases: TGCGCCAGCAGCCAAGATTTCGTGCTCTACTCTGGAAACACCATATATTTT.

This clonotype was counted only a few times. The chain couples TRBV3-1 to TRBJ2-1, with 12 nucleotides matching TRBD1. V lost 5 bases to trimming and J lost 8 bases; unmatched junction nucleotides: 13. The CDR3 runs 17 residues. Germline-derived CDR1 and CDR2 are LGHDT and YNNKEL (reference sequence). For the CDR3, the DNA is TGTGCCAGCAGCGAAAACGCACCGGGACAGGGGGCCGATGAGCAGTTCTTC. Its protein product is CASSENAPGQGADEQFF.

The chain is built from TRBV7-9 and TRBJ1-2; D is perhaps TRBD1 (5 bases). Trimming stripped 7 bases from V and 7 bases from J, with 19 bases between. The length of the CDR3 is 14 residues. Germline CDR1 reads SEHNR; CDR2 reads FQNEAQ (reference sequence). CDR3 coding DNA: TGTGCCAGCACGTCCGTGTCAGGGACCGGTGGCTACACCTTC. This codes for CASTSVSGTGGYTF.

This clonotype was counted ten times or more. CDR3 DNA: TGTGCCAGCAGCCCGGAGGTAAAGACCCAGTACTTC. This sequence encodes CASSPEVKTQYF. This chain joins TRBV7-9 and TRBJ2-5; D may be TRBD2 (5 bases). This CDR3 has 12 residues. Germline CDR1 SEHNR, CDR2 FQNEAQ (reference sequence). V lost 5 bases, J lost 6 bases, and 10 bases lay in between. The full variable domain, in which reference TRBV7-9 and TRBJ2-5 provide the parts outside the CDR3, is DTGVSQNPRHKITKRGQNVTFRCDPISEHNRLYWYRQTLGQGPEFLTYFQNEAQLEKSRLLSDRFSAERPKGSFSTLEIQRTEQGDSAMYLCASSPEVKTQYFGPGTRLLVL.

This clonotype occurred a few times. This chain connects TRBV19 to TRBJ1-3, with a possible D match to TRBD1 (6 bases). Trimming shortened V by 9 bases and J by 0 bases, and 12 bases separated the two germline ends. The CDR3 sequence is 14 residues long. CDR1 LNHDA and CDR2 SQIVND come from the germline V gene (reference sequence). CDR3 amino acids: CASGQSVSGNTIYF. DNA of the CDR3: TGTGCCAGCGGACAGAGCGTCTCTGGAAACACCATATATTTT.

This chain uses TRBV7-2 with TRBJ1-2; TRBD1 is a possible D gene (6 bases). Germline V gene sequence: CDR1 SGHTA, CDR2 FQGNSA. V was cut by 0 bases and J by 8 bases, with 7 bases left in between. The CDR3 is 12 amino acids. In nucleotides, the CDR3 is TGTGCCAGCAGCTTAGCGGGACACGGCTACACCTTC. This encodes CASSLAGHGYTF.

This clonotype was observed a handful of times. The V gene is TRBV7-9, the J gene TRBJ2-5; D gene ambiguous. The germline V gene encodes CDR1 SEHNR and CDR2 FQNEAQ (reference sequence). Trimming pared 3 bases from V and 1 base from J, leaving 6 bases between. This CDR3 is built from 13 residues. The CDR3 loop reads CASSFKTQETQYF. In nucleotides, the CDR3 is TGTGCCAGCAGCTTTAAGACCCAAGAGACCCAGTACTTC. Based on the CDR3 plus reference TRBV7-9 and TRBJ2-5, the full variable domain is DTGVSQNPRHKITKRGQNVTFRCDPISEHNRLYWYRQTLGQGPEFLTYFQNEAQLEKSRLLSDRFSAERPKGSFSTLEIQRTEQGDSAMYLCASSFKTQETQYFGPGTRLLVL.

The genes are TRBV5-1 and TRBJ1-2; 12 bases are shared with TRBD1. V was pared by 3 bases and J by 8 bases, with 11 bases of the junction left unmatched. The CDR3 has 16 residues. From germline, CDR1 is SGHRS and CDR2 YFSETQ. CDR3 sequence: CASSSGQGAPLGGYTF. For the CDR3, the DNA is TGCGCCAGCAGCTCGGGACAGGGGGCGCCTTTGGGCGGCTACACCTTC.

This chain links TRBV9 with TRBJ2-3, with TRBD1 as a possible D gene (5 bases). Trimming stripped 3 bases from V and 1 base from J, with 12 bases between. The CDR3 runs 15 residues. Germline loops: CDR1 SGDLS, CDR2 YYNGEE. The CDR3 region is CASSALSTGTDTQYF. DNA of the CDR3: TGTGCCAGCAGCGCCCTCTCGACAGGCACAGATACGCAGTATTTT.

This clonotype appeared a few times. The chain joins TRBV6-2 or TRBV6-3 to TRBJ2-3, with unresolved D. Germline lookup yields CDR1 MNHEY and CDR2 SVGEGT. The CDR3 covers 13 residues. Trimming shortened V by 2 bases and J by 4 bases, and 7 bases separated the two germline ends. CDR3 amino acids: CASSYAGADTQYF. The CDR3 DNA follows: TGTGCCAGCAGTTACGCTGGGGCAGATACGCAGTATTTT.

As DNA, the CDR3 is TGTGCCAGCACCATGGAGGCGGGGGGCCTGTACAATGAGCAGTTCTTC. Translating gives CASTMEAGGLYNEQFF. The chain couples TRBV7-9 to TRBJ2-1; 8 bases agree with TRBD2. Germline assignment: CDR1 SEHNR and CDR2 FQNEAQ (reference sequence). The CDR3 extends over 16 amino acids. Losses at the gene ends were 7 bases for V and 4 bases for J; bases not matched to a gene: 12.

The chain has TRBV6-2 or TRBV6-3 and TRBJ2-5; no firm D call. The V gene's germline CDR1 is MNHEY and CDR2 SVGEGT. CDR3 length equals 11 residues. V lost 6 bases and J 4 bases, leaving 6 bases between the germline ends. CDR3 residues: CASRYTETQYF. Here the CDR3 DNA reads TGTGCCAGCAGATATACAGAGACCCAGTACTTC.

The genes are TRBV7-2 and TRBJ1-1; possible D gene TRBD1, 5 bases. Trimming took 3 bases from V and 10 from J, leaving 9 bases between them. CDR3 size: 11 residues. Germline-derived CDR1 and CDR2 are SGHTA and FQGNSA. CDR3 residues: CASSLGLPAFF. The CDR3 nucleotides are TGTGCCAGCAGCTTGGGACTTCCAGCTTTCTTT.

A remark on this clonotype: This clone may be a read error of a much larger clone one base away. The rearrangement joins TRBV5-1 to TRBJ2-5, with 11 positions matching TRBD1. V dropped 3 bases and J dropped 5; count of bases not matched to a gene: 0. This CDR3 contains 13 residues. CDR1 and CDR2 (germline): SGHRS, YFSETQ. CDR3 sequence (DNA): TGCGCCAGCAGCTGGGACAGGGGGGAGACCCAGTACTTC. Residues: CASSWDRGETQYF.